These 26 T cell receptor beta chains came from one sample sequenced in a study of cytomegalovirus exposure and HLA in healthy donors. PCR used 60 Vbeta primers and 13 Jbeta primers. Profiled with immunoSEQ multiplex PCR; TCRdb holds only in-frame clones, not every one. Of roughly 140,000 clones listed, 64% are singletons. Sequencing was performed on PBMCs. The receptors were gathered from a woman aged 30 to 39 in good health and CMV-seropositive.

This clone was counted a few times. The rearrangement joins TRBV9 to TRBJ1-1; tentatively, D is TRBD1 (6 bases). V gave up 4 bases and J gave up 0 bases, with 13 bases separating them. The germline gives CDR1 SGDLS, CDR2 YYNGEE. The CDR3 covers 15 residues. CDR3 in DNA: TGTGCCAGCAGCCCCAAAAGGACAGTGAACACTGAAGCTTTCTTT. Translation: CASSPKRTVNTEAFF.

About this clone: The germline gene is not matched at one end of the junction; a read error may be the cause. The rearrangement uses TRBV11-3 and TRBJ1-4, with 8 bases aligning to TRBD1. This CDR3 contains 14 residues. The germline gives CDR1 SGHNT, CDR2 YENEEA. Here the CDR3 DNA reads TGTGCCAGCAGCTATGGACAGGGTATTGATCGATGGATCTTT. As protein: CASSYGQGIDRWIF.

The chain links TRBV2 to TRBJ1-2; maybe TRBD1 (6 bases). Trimming took 7 bases from V and 4 from J, leaving 10 bases between them. The germline V gene encodes CDR1 SNHLY and CDR2 FYNNEI. The CDR3 length is 12 residues. The chain's CDR3 is CASTWTAYGYTF. CDR3 DNA sequence: TGTGCCAGCACCTGGACAGCCTATGGCTACACCTTC.

The chain carries TRBV2 and TRBJ2-2, with D maybe TRBD1 (5 bases). CDR1 is SNHLY and CDR2 is FYNNEI in the germline V gene. V lost 2 bases to trimming and J lost 2 bases, with 30 bases between them. The CDR3 sequence is 22 residues long. Here the CDR3 reads CASSEILVRDGAILNNTGELFF. The CDR3 coding sequence is TGTGCCAGCAGTGAAATCTTAGTTCGAGATGGGGCCATCCTAAATAACACCGGGGAGCTGTTTTTT.

This sequence joins TRBV6-1 and TRBJ2-7, with TRBD1 identical over 8 bases. The CDR3 covers 14 residues. Germline-derived CDR1 and CDR2 are MNHNS and SASEGT. Trimming removed 5 bases from V and 3 bases from J; junction bases left unmatched: 6. CDR3 in DNA: TGTGCCAGCAGTCGAGGACAGGGCCGCTACGAGCAGTACTTC. Protein product: CASSRGQGRYEQYF.

The chain carries TRBV6-6 and TRBJ2-5; TRBD1 agrees at 8 bases. Germline V gene data show CDR1 as MNHNY and CDR2 as SVGAGI (reference sequence). Trimming cost V 5 bases and J 12 bases; bases outside gene matches: 8. This CDR3 has 12 amino acids. CDR3 nucleotide sequence: TGTGCCAGCAGTGACGGACAGGGTCTAGAGTACTTC. This codes for CASSDGQGLEYF.

The CDR3 DNA sequence: TGCGCCAGCAGCCTGACAGGGAACACTGAAGCTTTCTTT. This codes for CASSLTGNTEAFF. The chain carries TRBV4-1 and TRBJ1-1; tentatively, D is TRBD1 (6 bases). V was cut by 4 bases and J by 1 base, with 7 bases left in between. The CDR3 extends over 13 amino acids. CDR1 and CDR2 from the germline V gene are MGHRA and YSYEKL.

This clone turned up a few times. This chain links TRBV5-1 with TRBJ2-1, with 7 bases matching TRBD2. The ends lost 1 base at V and 4 bases at J; junction bases unmatched: 8. The germline CDR1 and CDR2 sequences are SGHRS and YFSETQ. This CDR3 contains 16 residues. The CDR3: CASSLWSGGRYNEQFF. The CDR3 DNA reads as TGCGCCAGCAGCTTGTGGTCGGGGGGTAGGTACAATGAGCAGTTCTTC. Drawing the rest from reference TRBV5-1 and TRBJ2-1, the complete variable domain is KAGVTQTPRYLIKTRGQQVTLSCSPISGHRSVSWYQQTPGQGLQFLFEYFSETQRNKGNFPGRFSGRQFSNSRSEMNVSTLELGDSALYLCASSLWSGGRYNEQFFGPGTRLTVL.

The rearrangement links TRBV7-6 to TRBJ1-1, with D possibly matching TRBD1 (6 bases). The germline CDR1 and CDR2 sequences are SGHVS and FNYEAQ. The V end was cut by 0 bases, the J end by 0 bases, with 20 bases between. The CDR3 runs to 19 residues. The CDR3 spells CASSLATHGGGPMNTEAFF. Written as DNA, the CDR3 is TGTGCCAGCAGCTTAGCGACCCATGGGGGGGGCCCCATGAACACTGAAGCTTTCTTT.

In this sample, this clone turned up once. The chain combines TRBV9 with TRBJ2-5, with TRBD1 matching over 12 bases. The CDR3 contains 17 residues. Germline trimming cut 0 bases from V and 4 bases from J; bases unmatched to any gene: 7. Germline V gives CDR1 SGDLS, CDR2 YYNGEE. The DNA of the CDR3 is TGTGCCAGCAGCGTAGCCCGTGGGACAGGGGGCAGAGAGACCCAGTACTTC. Translation: CASSVARGTGGRETQYF.

V gene TRBV28 combines with J gene TRBJ1-5; tentative D call: TRBD1 (6 bases). The V end lost 2 bases, the J end lost 9 bases, and 14 bases lay between the germline ends. Germline assignment: CDR1 MDHEN and CDR2 SYDVKM. The CDR3 is 14 amino acids. The CDR3 is CASSLVGAAGPQHF. The DNA for the CDR3 is TGTGCCAGCAGTTTAGTGGGGGCCGCAGGGCCCCAGCATTTT.

This clone was detected only once. The CDR3 region is CASSYEGGGTGELFF. For the CDR3, the DNA is TGTGCCAGCAGTTATGAGGGCGGGGGGACCGGGGAGCTGTTTTTT. The chain carries TRBV6-6 and TRBJ2-2, with 8 bases lining up with TRBD2. The CDR3 is 15 amino acids. With 3 bases clipped from V and 5 bases from J, the junction kept 5 bases outside the gene matches. Germline-derived CDR1 and CDR2 are MNHNY and SVGAGI (reference sequence).

The rearrangement joins TRBV5-6 to TRBJ2-7; no firm D call. This CDR3 spans 14 amino acids. Looked up from germline, CDR1 is SGHDT and CDR2 is YYEEEE. V lost 0 bases, J lost 9 bases, and 16 bases lay in between. The CDR3, as DNA: TGTGCCAGCAGCTTGGGACTCGGCTCGGTGGCGCAGTACTTC. It translates to CASSLGLGSVAQYF.

The J gene is TRBJ2-5, the V gene TRBV27, with 7 bases aligning to TRBD2. The length of the CDR3 is 14 residues. Unmatched junction bases numbered 2, after V lost 4 bases and J lost 0 bases. CDR1 MNHEY and CDR2 SMNVEV come from the germline V gene (reference sequence). The CDR3 nucleotides read TGTGCCAGCAGTTGGGGGGGGTACCAAGAGACCCAGTACTTC. As protein: CASSWGGYQETQYF.

This chain connects TRBV15 to TRBJ2-2; 8 nucleotides match TRBD1. The trim removed 4 bases at V and 4 bases at J, leaving 8 bases unmatched. This CDR3 is built from 16 residues. Germline V lookup: CDR1 LNHNV, CDR2 YYDKDF (reference sequence). The CDR3 DNA sequence: TGTGCCACCAGCAAACGAACGGGACAGGCCACCGGGGAGCTGTTTTTT. It codes for CATSKRTGQATGELFF.

This clone turned up a few times. This sequence joins TRBV5-3 and TRBJ2-3, with D unresolved. TRBV5-3 is an open reading frame, and its role is uncertain. V shed 4 bases and J shed 0 bases, with 15 bases lying between them. This CDR3 spans 16 amino acids. In nucleotides, the CDR3 is TGTGCCAGAAGCACTAAGTCAGAACTTAGCACAGATACGCAGTATTTT. This gives the protein CARSTKSELSTDTQYF.

The V gene is TRBV28, the J gene TRBJ1-1, with D tentatively TRBD1 (5 bases). V was cut by 6 bases and J by 3 bases, with 20 bases left in between. The CDR3 sequence is 16 residues long. Germline CDR1 and CDR2: MDHEN and SYDVKM. The chain's CDR3 is CASSPAPGSGYTEAFF. CDR3 nucleotides: TGTGCCAGCAGCCCCGCCCCAGGGTCAGGGTACACTGAAGCTTTCTTT.

The V call is TRBV4-1, the J call TRBJ1-2; D gene unclear. Deletions cut 1 base from V and 8 bases from J, with 17 bases between. The CDR3 runs 15 residues. CDR1 is MGHRA, CDR2 YSYEKL, per germline. Written as DNA, the CDR3 is TGCGCCAGCAGCCAAGGATTCGGGAACCCCATGGGCTACACCTTC. Translation gives CASSQGFGNPMGYTF.

V usage is TRBV30 and J usage is TRBJ2-2, with D possibly being TRBD2 (6 bases). Germline CDR1 is GTSNPN and CDR2 is SVGIG (reference sequence). The CDR3 is 16 residues long. With 0 bases removed from V and 0 bases from J, the gap between germline ends came to 11 bases. CDR3 in amino acids: CAWSVLAATNTGELFF. The CDR3 nucleotides read TGTGCCTGGAGTGTACTAGCCGCGACGAACACCGGGGAGCTGTTTTTT.

The rearrangement links TRBV19 to TRBJ2-2; a weak D match, TRBD2 (6 bases). The V end lost 5 bases, the J end lost 2 bases, and 18 bases lay between the germline ends. Germline V gene data show CDR1 as LNHDA and CDR2 as SQIVND (reference sequence). The CDR3 runs 17 residues. CDR3 sequence reads: CASSDPPGTVNTGELFF. CDR3 DNA sequence: TGTGCCAGTAGTGACCCCCCCGGGACTGTAAACACCGGGGAGCTGTTTTTT.

The CDR3 sequence is CASSSGTMADTQYF. The CDR3 region has the DNA TGCGCCAGCAGCTCCGGGACTATGGCAGATACGCAGTATTTT. The chain links TRBV5-1 to TRBJ2-3, with TRBD2 matching 7 bases. Per the germline V gene, CDR1 is SGHRS and CDR2 is YFSETQ. V shed 3 bases and J 4 bases; nucleotides not matched to a gene: 5. The CDR3 extends over 14 amino acids.

The rearrangement links TRBV4-1 to TRBJ2-1; 16 nucleotides agree with TRBD2. The V gene end was trimmed by 3 bases and the J gene end by 6 bases; junction bases not matched to a gene: 5. This CDR3 is 17 amino acids long. Germline assignment: CDR1 MGHRA and CDR2 YSYEKL. CDR3 residues: CASSHPGTSGRANEQFF. The CDR3 bases are TGCGCCAGCAGCCACCCCGGGACTAGCGGGAGGGCCAATGAGCAGTTCTTC.

The sample holds one count of this clone. The chain links TRBV6-5 to TRBJ1-5; perhaps TRBD1 as D (5 bases). Germline assignment: CDR1 MNHEY and CDR2 SVGAGI. The CDR3 is 13 amino acids. The V gene lost 8 bases and the J gene lost 2 bases, with 10 bases spanning the gap. CDR3 in amino acids: CASHGGRNQPQHF. The CDR3 nucleotides read TGTGCCAGCCACGGGGGTCGCAATCAGCCCCAGCATTTT.

This chain uses TRBV5-1 with TRBJ1-1, with 10 bases aligning to TRBD1. V lost 2 bases, J lost 9 bases, and 7 bases stayed unmatched. This CDR3 has 14 amino acids. Per germline, CDR1 SGHRS and CDR2 YFSETQ. CDR3 in DNA: TGCGCCAGCAGCTTATGGGGGACAGGGGATAAAGCTTTCTTT. Protein sequence: CASSLWGTGDKAFF.

This sequence joins TRBV6-4 and TRBJ1-1; 7 bases are a match to TRBD1. Germline loops: CDR1 MRHNA, CDR2 SNTAGT. The CDR3 is 14 residues long. V was clipped by 3 bases and J by 2 bases; unmatched bases: 3. The CDR3 reads CASSEGQTNTEAFF. The CDR3 nucleotides are TGTGCCAGCAGTGAGGGACAGACTAACACTGAAGCTTTCTTT.

The table lists this clone with a count of one. The chain links TRBV6-1 to TRBJ1-2; no clear D. CDR3 length equals 12 residues. Germline CDR1 reads MNHNS; CDR2 reads SASEGT. V lost 5 bases and J lost 8, with 12 bases in between. For the CDR3, the DNA is TGTGCCAGCAGTTGGGTAGCGCGGGGCTACACCTTC. As protein: CASSWVARGYTF.